Included here is one T cell receptor beta chain sequence, with context. The antigen is undetermined. These data are taken from a study of PD-1 blockade in mismatch repair-deficient tumors. Study background: Patients had approximately 11 mismatch repair-deficient cancer types and were previously treated and progressing. Overall study results and limits: After pembrolizumab, tumor-resident clones rose rapidly, then generally contracted before radiologic responses.

CDR1 and CDR2 (germline): LGHNA, YSLEER. V was clipped by 7 bases and J by 4 bases, with 8 bases between them. The CDR3 is made up of 11 amino acids. All patients were mismatch repair deficient, assessed by either PCR or immunohistochemistry. TCRdb keeps only in-frame clones here, not all; method: immunoSEQ multiplex PCR. The sample lists some 130,000 clones; about 88% were seen once. The source is an adult with mismatch repair-deficient cancer. This sequence joins TRBV4-3 and TRBJ2-7; no clear D. The material sequenced was peripheral blood, taken approximately 70 weeks after starting pembrolizumab. The CDR3 sequence is CASKKRYEQYF. CDR3 nucleotide sequence: TGCGCCAGCAAGAAAAGGTACGAGCAGTACTTC.